The 32 T cell receptor beta chains below all came from one sample that was sequenced in a study of beta chain features in type 1 diabetes. Every bit of the isolated RNA underwent reverse transcription, so sequencing read expressed TCRB transcripts. Data came from immunoSEQ multiplex PCR; TCRdb stores just in-frame clones and leaves some out. The data contain 200,000 to 300,000 clones, approximately 70% of them seen just once; the ten biggest clones take up approximately 0.05%. The sample comprised naive CD4+ T cells from blood. The receptors originated from a man under 40 in good health.

The chain joins TRBV7-2 to TRBJ2-5; 7 bases map to TRBD1. The closer fit of TRBJ2-7 to the DNA end suggests the J call may be wrong. This CDR3 has 14 residues. Looked up from germline, CDR1 is SGHTA and CDR2 is FQGNSA. CDR3 nucleotides: TGTGCCAGCAGCGTGGACAGGAGCTCCTACGAGCAGTACTTC. Amino acids: CASSVDRSSYEQYF.

This clone was counted once. The gene calls are TRBV11-2 and TRBJ2-3; 10 nucleotides line up with TRBD2. Germline CDR1 reads SGHAT; CDR2 reads FQNNGV. This CDR3 region has 17 residues. V dropped 6 bases and J dropped 0; count of bases not matched to a gene: 9. The CDR3 loop is CASRIPGLADSTDTQYF. Written as DNA, the CDR3 is TGTGCCAGCAGAATACCTGGACTAGCGGATAGCACAGATACGCAGTATTTT.

This chain connects TRBV29-1 to TRBJ2-3, with 16 bases aligning to TRBD2. This CDR3 has 18 residues. CDR1 SQVTM and CDR2 ANQGSEA come from the germline V gene. The J segment lost 1 base and the V segment lost 6 bases, leaving 10 bases of the junction unmatched. In DNA form, the CDR3 reads TGCAGCGTATCAAAGAGAGGGACTAGCGGGAGGGGCACAGATACGCAGTATTTT. Protein sequence: CSVSKRGTSGRGTDTQYF.

The J gene is TRBJ2-6, the V gene TRBV9; 7 bases are shared with TRBD1. CDR3 length: 15 amino acids. The ends lost 4 bases at V and 4 bases at J; junction bases unmatched: 5. Germline V gene data show CDR1 as SGDLS and CDR2 as YYNGEE. The CDR3 DNA sequence: TGTGCCAGCAGCACTACAGGGGCAGGGGCCAACGTCCTGACTTTC. Amino acid sequence: CASSTTGAGANVLTF.

This chain links TRBV27 with TRBJ2-7, with TRBD2 matching over 7 bases. J lost 7 bases, V lost 2 bases, and 17 bases had no gene match. CDR3 length equals 17 residues. The germline gives CDR1 MNHEY, CDR2 SMNVEV (reference sequence). CDR3 loop: CASSLREGRAVRREQYF. The DNA for the CDR3 is TGTGCCAGCAGTTTACGGGAAGGGAGGGCCGTAAGGAGGGAGCAGTACTTC.

The genes are TRBV6-1 and TRBJ1-1, with D maybe TRBD1 (6 bases). V lost 6 bases and J 5 bases, leaving 13 bases between the germline ends. Per germline, CDR1 MNHNS and CDR2 SASEGT. CDR3 length equals 13 residues. Here the CDR3 reads CASRTNRETEAFF. The CDR3 DNA reads TGTGCCAGCAGGACCAACAGGGAAACTGAAGCTTTCTTT.

The chain has TRBV30 and TRBJ1-2; 7 positions agree with TRBD1. The V and J ends lost 2 bases and 8 bases, in that order; junction bases with no gene match: 8. Germline V gene data show CDR1 as GTSNPN and CDR2 as SVGIG (reference sequence). The CDR3 runs 13 residues. The CDR3 loop reads CAWSPRDSGGYTF. CDR3 nucleotide sequence: TGTGCCTGGAGTCCAAGGGACAGCGGGGGCTACACCTTC.

The rearrangement joins TRBV5-6 to TRBJ2-5, with unresolved D. Trimming cost V 0 bases and J 1 base, with 10 bases left between them. The CDR3 has 15 residues. Germline CDR1 is SGHDT and CDR2 is YYEEEE. The CDR3 DNA reads as TGTGCCAGCAGCTTGGGATTAGCATCCCAAGAGACCCAGTACTTC. Translation gives CASSLGLASQETQYF.

This clone was counted only a few times. This rearrangement joins TRBV7-2 to TRBJ2-7; possibly TRBD2 for D (5 bases). CDR3 size: 14 residues. Germline V gene lookup returns CDR1 SGHTA and CDR2 FQGNSA. Trimming cost V 7 bases and J 3 bases, with 16 bases left between them. CDR3 sequence reads: CASNLRVGDYEQYF. In nucleotides, the CDR3 is TGTGCCAGCAACCTGCGGGTTGGGGACTACGAGCAGTACTTC. Based on the CDR3 plus reference TRBV7-2 and TRBJ2-7, the full variable domain is GAGVSQSPSNKVTEKGKDVELRCDPISGHTALYWYRQSLGQGLEFLIYFQGNSAPDKSGLPSDRFSAERTGGSVSTLTIQRTQQEDSAVYLCASNLRVGDYEQYFGPGTRLTVT.

This clone was counted a few times. The V gene is TRBV29-1, the J gene TRBJ2-3; D ambiguous. This CDR3 has 13 residues. Germline V gene lookup returns CDR1 SQVTM and CDR2 ANQGSEA. V lost 3 bases, J lost 6 bases, and 13 bases lay in between. The DNA for the CDR3 is TGCAGCGTTGAGCCCTTAGGGATCGATACGCAGTATTTT. Its translation: CSVEPLGIDTQYF.

This clone has just one count. The J gene is TRBJ1-1, the V gene TRBV30; D is ambiguous. CDR3 length: 14 residues. CDR1 and CDR2 (germline): GTSNPN, SVGIG (reference sequence). V lost 2 bases to trimming and J lost 1 base, with 11 bases between them. CDR3 sequence reads: CAWSYGGRNTEAFF. As DNA, the CDR3 is TGTGCCTGGAGTTACGGCGGGCGGAACACTGAAGCTTTCTTT. Combining the CDR3 with reference TRBV30 and TRBJ1-1 gives the whole variable domain SQTIHQWPATLVQPVGSPLSLECTVEGTSNPNLYWYRQAAGRGLQLLFYSVGIGQISSEVPQNLSASRPQDRQFILSSKKLLLSDSGFYLCAWSYGGRNTEAFFGQGTRLTVV.

This rearrangement joins TRBV30 to TRBJ2-7; TRBD2 is a possible D gene (6 bases). The CDR3 spans 14 residues. Trimming took off 3 bases at V and 5 bases at J, with 17 bases between the two ends. Germline assignment: CDR1 GTSNPN and CDR2 SVGIG (reference sequence). The CDR3 sequence: CAWRRDSINHEQYF. CDR3 DNA: TGTGCCTGGAGGCGGGACTCCATAAATCACGAGCAGTACTTC.

The rearrangement uses TRBV10-3 and TRBJ2-7; D is ambiguous. The CDR3 has 13 residues. CDR1 is ENHRY and CDR2 is SYGVKD in the germline V gene. V was pared by 8 bases and J by 0 bases, with 11 bases between. CDR3 in amino acids: CAIRPPSSYEQYF. The CDR3, as DNA: TGTGCCATCCGTCCCCCCAGCTCCTACGAGCAGTACTTC.

The rearrangement uses TRBV27 and TRBJ2-1; possible D gene TRBD2, 6 bases. The CDR3 has 12 residues. Germline CDR1 reads MNHEY; CDR2 reads SMNVEV (reference sequence). V was shortened by 6 bases and J by 5 bases, with 8 bases between the two germline ends. CDR3 residues: CASRERDNEQFF. The CDR3 DNA sequence: TGTGCCAGCAGAGAGCGGGACAATGAGCAGTTCTTC.

V usage is TRBV2 and J usage is TRBJ2-7; 7 positions agree with TRBD2. CDR1 and CDR2 (germline): SNHLY, FYNNEI. The CDR3 has 15 residues. The V gene end was trimmed by 0 bases and the J gene end by 0 bases; junction bases not matched to a gene: 2. CDR3 nucleotides: TGTGCCAGCAGTGAAGCAGCGGGGTACTCCTACGAGCAGTACTTC. Its protein product is CASSEAAGYSYEQYF.

The chain employs TRBV5-4 and TRBJ2-1; D is unresolved. The ends were cut back, 4 bases at V and 9 bases at J, with 17 bases in the middle. Germline V CDR1 and CDR2: SGHNT, YYREEE (reference sequence). The CDR3 spans 14 residues. The CDR3 DNA reads as TGTGCCAGCAGCCCAAAGACGCCGGGCCGTGAGCAGTTCTTC. This codes for CASSPKTPGREQFF.

This chain's CDR3 is CSLRGRSTDTQYF. The CDR3 region has the DNA TGCAGTCTCCGAGGGCGATCCACAGATACGCAGTATTTT. The chain combines TRBV29-1 with TRBJ2-3; weak D call: TRBD2 (5 bases). Germline loops: CDR1 SQVTM, CDR2 ANQGSEA. The CDR3 extends over 13 amino acids.

V and J are TRBV5-6 and TRBJ1-2, with TRBD1 as a possible D gene (5 bases). Trimming left V 0 bases short and J 2 bases short, with 5 bases between. Germline CDR1 reads SGHDT; CDR2 reads YYEEEE. The CDR3 extends over 13 amino acids. CDR3 in DNA: TGTGCCAGCAGCTTGGCAGGGAACTATGGCTACACCTTC. Its translation: CASSLAGNYGYTF.

The rearrangement links TRBV30 to TRBJ2-1, with 10 bases matching TRBD2. The trim removed 5 bases at V and 9 bases at J, leaving 13 bases unmatched. The CDR3 is 15 residues long. Germline lookup yields CDR1 GTSNPN and CDR2 SVGIG (reference sequence). CDR3 protein: CAWEGLAKSSGEQFF. DNA of the CDR3: TGTGCCTGGGAGGGACTAGCGAAGTCATCTGGTGAGCAGTTCTTC. The full variable domain, in which reference TRBV30 and TRBJ2-1 provide the parts outside the CDR3, is SQTIHQWPATLVQPVGSPLSLECTVEGTSNPNLYWYRQAAGRGLQLLFYSVGIGQISSEVPQNLSASRPQDRQFILSSKKLLLSDSGFYLCAWEGLAKSSGEQFFGPGTRLTVL.

The rearrangement joins TRBV9 to TRBJ2-6, with TRBD1 as a possible D gene (6 bases). CDR3 length: 14 residues. Germline assignment: CDR1 SGDLS and CDR2 YYNGEE. Trimming took 3 bases from V and 6 from J, leaving 10 bases between them. Here the CDR3 DNA reads TGTGCCAGCAGCGCACAGGGTTCGGCCAACGTCCTGACTTTC. Its protein product is CASSAQGSANVLTF.

The chain employs TRBV4-1 and TRBJ2-1; no definite D call. Trimming pared 1 base from V and 11 bases from J, leaving 9 bases between. This CDR3 contains 12 residues. Germline V CDR1 and CDR2: MGHRA, YSYEKL. CDR3 sequence: CASSQARDKQFF. Written as DNA, the CDR3 is TGCGCCAGCAGCCAAGCAAGGGATAAGCAGTTCTTC.

This clone has more than one count but fewer than ten. The CDR3 region has the DNA TGTGCCTGGTGGTTGGCGGGGGAACCTCGGGAGCAGTTCTTC. This encodes CAWWLAGEPREQFF. The chain couples TRBV30 to TRBJ2-1, with 7 bases that match TRBD2. CDR3 length: 14 residues. V dropped 5 bases and J dropped 10; count of bases not matched to a gene: 14. Looked up from germline, CDR1 is GTSNPN and CDR2 is SVGIG (reference sequence). Based on the CDR3 plus reference TRBV30 and TRBJ2-1, the full variable domain is SQTIHQWPATLVQPVGSPLSLECTVEGTSNPNLYWYRQAAGRGLQLLFYSVGIGQISSEVPQNLSASRPQDRQFILSSKKLLLSDSGFYLCAWWLAGEPREQFFGPGTRLTVL.

This sequence joins TRBV4-1 and TRBJ1-1; D is uncertain. Trimming stripped 1 base from V and 1 base from J, with 7 bases between. CDR1 and CDR2 (germline): MGHRA, YSYEKL. CDR3 length equals 14 residues. The CDR3 DNA reads as TGCGCCAGCAGCCAAGTAGGGTCGAACACTGAAGCTTTCTTT. Amino acids: CASSQVGSNTEAFF.

This rearrangement joins TRBV28 to TRBJ2-7; either TRBD1 or TRBD2 may fit D (5 bases each). V lost 3 bases and J 1 base, leaving 16 bases between the germline ends. This CDR3 region has 16 residues. The germline V gene encodes CDR1 MDHEN and CDR2 SYDVKM. The CDR3 loop is CASSLEVGRQSYEQYF. In DNA, the CDR3 is TGTGCCAGCAGTTTGGAGGTGGGACGGCAGTCCTACGAGCAGTACTTC. The full variable domain, its missing parts supplied by reference TRBV28 and TRBJ2-7, is DVKVTQSSRYLVKRTGEKVFLECVQDMDHENMFWYRQDPGLGLRLIYFSYDVKMKEKGDIPEGYSVSREKKERFSLILESASTNQTSMYLCASSLEVGRQSYEQYFGPGTRLTVT.

The rearrangement joins TRBV30 to TRBJ2-5; 8 bases fit TRBD2. There are 17 residues in the CDR3. The V segment lost 3 bases and the J segment 5 bases; nucleotides outside the gene matches: 17. The V gene's germline CDR1 is GTSNPN and CDR2 SVGIG (reference sequence). The CDR3, as DNA: TGTGCCTGGAGCCCAGTTAGGGGCGGAGCGGGGGTGGAGACCCAGTACTTC. Translation: CAWSPVRGGAGVETQYF.

The rearrangement uses TRBV29-1 and TRBJ2-1, with D possibly being TRBD2 (6 bases). The V gene lost 7 bases and the J gene lost 4 bases, with 11 bases spanning the gap. Germline values: CDR1 SQVTM, CDR2 ANQGSEA. This CDR3 comprises 12 residues. CDR3 DNA: TGCAGCGGCGGGGCGGGTTACAATGAGCAGTTCTTC. Translating gives CSGGAGYNEQFF.

This clone was observed a handful of times. The chain links TRBV30 to TRBJ1-1, with D unclear. V lost 3 bases and J lost 1, with 9 bases in between. Germline V lookup: CDR1 GTSNPN, CDR2 SVGIG (reference sequence). CDR3 size: 13 residues. The DNA of the CDR3 is TGTGCCTGGAGGATACAGAGGAACACTGAAGCTTTCTTT. Its protein is CAWRIQRNTEAFF.

The J gene is TRBJ2-4, the V gene TRBV7-2; D call uncertain. Germline V gene sequence: CDR1 SGHTA, CDR2 FQGNSA. Trimming removed 1 base at V and 0 bases at J, with 10 bases between. This CDR3 has 16 residues. CDR3 loop: CASSLVSQLAKNIQYF. The CDR3 DNA reads TGTGCCAGCAGCTTAGTAAGCCAACTAGCCAAAAACATTCAGTACTTC.

The table lists this clone with a few counts. The chain recombines TRBV5-6 with TRBJ2-4; D is undetermined. Germline assignment: CDR1 SGHDT and CDR2 YYEEEE. The CDR3 is made up of 15 amino acids. Trimming pared 4 bases from V and 0 bases from J, leaving 11 bases between. CDR3 loop: CASSTGPVAKNIQYF. CDR3 bases: TGTGCCAGCAGCACTGGTCCTGTAGCCAAAAACATTCAGTACTTC.

V usage is TRBV29-1 and J usage is TRBJ2-5; a weak D match, TRBD1 (5 bases). V shed 4 bases and J shed 2 bases, with 14 bases lying between them. CDR3 length equals 14 residues. Per the germline V gene, CDR1 is SQVTM and CDR2 is ANQGSEA. The CDR3 here is CSVVGATLQETQYF. The DNA for the CDR3 is TGCAGCGTTGTAGGGGCGACCCTTCAAGAGACCCAGTACTTC.

This clone was detected only a few times. The chain carries TRBV29-1 and TRBJ2-1; 9 bases match TRBD1. The J segment lost 15 bases and the V segment lost 1 base, leaving 7 bases of the junction unmatched. Germline loops: CDR1 SQVTM, CDR2 ANQGSEA. This CDR3 has 12 amino acids. This CDR3 is CSVEGDREELFF. DNA of the CDR3: TGCAGCGTTGAAGGGGACAGGGAAGAGTTGTTCTTC.

This chain joins TRBV30 and TRBJ1-2, with D unclear. This CDR3 comprises 14 residues. The germline gives CDR1 GTSNPN, CDR2 SVGIG (reference sequence). V was shortened by 0 bases and J by 4 bases, with 12 bases between the two germline ends. The CDR3 loop reads CAWSVHLSSYGYTF. The CDR3 bases are TGTGCCTGGAGTGTACATTTGTCCAGCTATGGCTACACCTTC.